The present TCR beta chain was sequenced within a study of T-cell reconstitution after alpha-beta-depleted transplantation in children. This clonotype was counted many times. Unique molecular identifiers were incorporated when the TCRbeta library was constructed. MiXCR, run by TCRdb on the PCR reads, gives a single entry per CDR3 protein. The data show around 400,000 distinct CDR3 sequences, with around 21% seen just once and 3.5% to 4% held by the top ten. The CDR3 spans 16 residues. Trimming removed 0 bases from V and 4 bases from J; junction bases left unmatched: 5. The chain has TRBV6-7 and TRBJ2-1, with 8 bases lining up with TRBD2. TRBV6-7 qualifies as an ORF whose function is uncertain. This TCR derives from a human donor who donated a stem cell graft to a child with acute myeloid leukemia. The sequenced sample was PBMCs from the stem cell graft donor, obtained from the stem cell graft. The CDR3 reads CASSYSAGDRYNEQFF. The CDR3 coding sequence is TGTGCCAGCAGTTACTCAGCGGGAGATCGGTACAATGAGCAGTTCTTC.